The clone carrying this TCR beta chain occurred a few times. These data belong to a study of PD-L1 blockade in urothelial cancer. Sequencing used immunoSEQ multiplex PCR; TCRdb keeps in-frame clones, though not all of them. This repertoire shows 2,000 to 2,500 clones, 35% to 40% found once; its top ten account for approximately 15%. The CDR3 length is 13 residues. The ends were cut back, 5 bases at V and 8 bases at J, with 13 bases in the middle. The germline CDR1 and CDR2 sequences are MDHEN and SYDVKM. The TCR originated in a man in his 60s with urothelial cancer. The chain joins TRBV28 to TRBJ2-1, with D perhaps matching TRBD1 (5 bases). The material sequenced was tumor tissue, taken before atezolizumab (anti-PD-L1) treatment. In nucleotides, the CDR3 is TGTGCCAGCAGTCTAATACAGGCGGATGAGCAGTTCTTC. Translation: CASSLIQADEQFF.